One sample yielded the 25 T cell receptor beta chains listed below, sequenced in a study of blood T cell repertoires in COVID-19. Sequenced by immunoSEQ multiplex PCR; TCRdb stores in-frame clones only, minus some. The table includes approximately 110,000 clones, 69% detected once. The specimen was peripheral blood. These receptors originate from a man aged 80 or over with acute or convalescent COVID-19.

Only a few counts were recorded for this clone. The genes are TRBV6-6 and TRBJ1-2, with D tentatively TRBD1 (5 bases). Germline CDR1 reads MNHNY; CDR2 reads SVGAGI (reference sequence). Trimming removed 6 bases from V and 7 bases from J, with 15 bases in between. This CDR3 is built from 13 residues. This CDR3 reads CASRTGVPVGYTF. CDR3 nucleotides: TGTGCCAGCAGAACGGGGGTCCCCGTTGGCTACACCTTC.

This clone was observed once. The rearrangement uses TRBV6-5 and TRBJ2-3; D gene ambiguous. The CDR3 is made up of 13 amino acids. Germline V gene sequence: CDR1 MNHEY, CDR2 SVGAGI. The V gene lost 3 bases and the J gene lost 3 bases, with 7 bases spanning the gap. The CDR3 sequence: CASSYGGTDTQYF. CDR3 DNA sequence: TGTGCCAGCAGTTATGGCGGAACAGATACGCAGTATTTT.

The rearrangement uses TRBV5-1 and TRBJ2-1, with D possibly being TRBD2 (7 bases). CDR1 and CDR2 (germline): SGHRS, YFSETQ. This CDR3 has 15 residues. V was shortened by 7 bases and J by 5 bases, with 19 bases between the two germline ends. Here the CDR3 reads CASLGASGVNNEQFF. The CDR3 region has the DNA TGCGCCAGCTTGGGGGCCAGCGGGGTAAACAATGAGCAGTTCTTC.

The chain carries TRBV9 and TRBJ2-7, with 7 bases lining up with TRBD1. This CDR3 comprises 15 residues. Germline V gene lookup returns CDR1 SGDLS and CDR2 YYNGEE. Trimming cost V 0 bases and J 6 bases; bases outside gene matches: 9. Here the CDR3 reads CASSVGGRGQPEQYF. CDR3 bases: TGTGCCAGCAGCGTAGGCGGTAGGGGACAGCCCGAGCAGTACTTC.

This clone turned up a few times. The rearrangement links TRBV5-3 to TRBJ2-3; D may be TRBD2 (6 bases). TRBV5-3 is assigned to the ORF class and has an uncertain function. V was shortened by 5 bases and J by 2 bases, with 15 bases between the two germline ends. The CDR3 runs 15 residues. CDR3 sequence (DNA): TGTGCCAGAAGTAAGCTGGGGGGAGCCACAGATACGCAGTATTTT. Translated, it gives CARSKLGGATDTQYF.

The chain employs TRBV7-9 and TRBJ1-3, with TRBD1 matching over 11 bases. The V gene's germline CDR1 is SEHNR and CDR2 FQNEAQ (reference sequence). Trimming at V came to 5 bases and at J to 0 bases, leaving 15 bases not matched to a gene. This CDR3 has 20 amino acids. Here the CDR3 reads CASSREGQGALISSGNTIYF. CDR3 DNA: TGTGCCAGCAGCCGGGAAGGACAGGGGGCGTTGATTAGCTCTGGAAACACCATATATTTT.

This chain links TRBV15 with TRBJ1-1, with D unresolved. V shed 3 bases and J shed 1 base, with 6 bases lying between them. The CDR3 extends over 13 amino acids. The germline CDR1 and CDR2 sequences are LNHNV and YYDKDF (reference sequence). In DNA form, the CDR3 reads TGTGCCACCAGCAGGCGGAAGAACACTGAAGCTTTCTTT. Translation gives CATSRRKNTEAFF.

The V gene is TRBV28, the J gene TRBJ2-4, with 8 bases lining up with TRBD2. Germline lookup yields CDR1 MDHEN and CDR2 SYDVKM. J was trimmed by 1 base and V by 6 bases; bases with no gene match: 2. The length of the CDR3 is 14 residues. The CDR3 loop reads CASRAGGAKNIQYF. In nucleotides, the CDR3 is TGTGCCAGCAGGGCGGGAGGCGCCAAAAACATTCAGTACTTC.

The chain recombines TRBV7-2 with TRBJ1-5; no clear D. Germline V gene lookup returns CDR1 SGHTA and CDR2 FQGNSA. Trimming took 6 bases from V and 6 from J, leaving 12 bases between them. CDR3 size: 13 residues. Written as DNA, the CDR3 is TGTGCCAGCAGTCAAGAAAGGAGTCAGCCCCAGCATTTT. Translating gives CASSQERSQPQHF.

CDR3 protein: CASEPTRDSEQFF. The CDR3 nucleotides are TGTGCCAGCGAGCCGACCCGGGACAGCGAGCAGTTCTTC. The V and J genes are TRBV6-6 and TRBJ2-1; 7 bases are a match to TRBD1. The CDR3 covers 13 residues. J was trimmed by 10 bases and V by 8 bases; bases with no gene match: 11. Germline CDR1 MNHNY, CDR2 SVGAGI (reference sequence).

V and J are TRBV7-2 and TRBJ2-1; 10 bases are a match to TRBD2. Losses at the gene ends were 5 bases for V and 6 bases for J; bases not matched to a gene: 4. The CDR3 consists of 14 residues. Per the germline V gene, CDR1 is SGHTA and CDR2 is FQGNSA. CDR3 nucleotides: TGTGCCAGCAGCGGGACTAGCGTTTTCAATGAGCAGTTCTTC. Translated, it gives CASSGTSVFNEQFF.

Only one count was recorded for this clone. This rearrangement joins TRBV7-2 to TRBJ2-7; 14 nucleotides line up with TRBD2. The J segment lost 6 bases and the V segment lost 3 bases, leaving 4 bases of the junction unmatched. CDR1 is SGHTA, CDR2 FQGNSA, per germline. The CDR3 spans 15 residues. The DNA of the CDR3 is TGTGCCAGCAGCTTTGGGACTAGCGGGAGTGGCGAGCAGTACTTC. It encodes CASSFGTSGSGEQYF. Complete variable domain (other parts from reference TRBV7-2 and TRBJ2-7): GAGVSQSPSNKVTEKGKDVELRCDPISGHTALYWYRQSLGQGLEFLIYFQGNSAPDKSGLPSDRFSAERTGGSVSTLTIQRTQQEDSAVYLCASSFGTSGSGEQYFGPGTRLTVT.

This clone was picked up a small number of times. The chain has TRBV14 and TRBJ2-7, with TRBD2 identical over 10 bases. Germline V CDR1 and CDR2: SGHDN, FVKESK. The CDR3 has 18 residues. J gave up 4 bases and V 4 bases, and 16 bases lay outside the gene matches. The CDR3 here is CASSRAVALAGELYEQYF. Here the CDR3 DNA reads TGTGCCAGCAGCCGAGCCGTTGCCCTAGCGGGAGAGTTGTACGAGCAGTACTTC.

The rearrangement uses TRBV2 and TRBJ1-5, with TRBD1 matching 10 bases. From germline, CDR1 is SNHLY and CDR2 FYNNEI. This CDR3 has 13 amino acids. Trimming at V came to 6 bases and at J to 5 bases, leaving 1 base not matched to a gene. CDR3 nucleotide sequence: TGTGCCAGCAGGACAGGGGGCCATCAGCCCCAGCATTTT. This sequence encodes CASRTGGHQPQHF.

In nucleotides, the CDR3 is TGTGCCAGCAGCCAAGGACTAGCGGACACAGATACGCAGTATTTT. Translation gives CASSQGLADTDTQYF. This chain connects TRBV3-1 (or the pseudogene TRBV3-2) to TRBJ2-3; 9 bases agree with TRBD2. This CDR3 is 15 amino acids long. V shed 1 base, J shed 2 bases, and the junction held 1 base outside the gene matches. Germline V CDR1 and CDR2: LGHDT, YNNKEL (reference sequence).

The chain recombines TRBV6-2 or TRBV6-3 with TRBJ2-3, with 8 bases aligning to TRBD2. This CDR3 comprises 17 residues. V gave up 2 bases and J gave up 5 bases; unmatched junction bases: 12. CDR1 is MNHEY and CDR2 is SVGEGT in the germline V gene. CDR3 sequence: CASSYLSGSRGVDTQYF. CDR3 in DNA: TGTGCCAGCAGTTACCTCAGCGGGAGCCGAGGCGTAGATACGCAGTATTTT.

A single count supports this clone. The genes are TRBV5-8 and TRBJ2-7, with TRBD2 matching over 14 bases. V dropped 4 bases and J dropped 1; count of bases not matched to a gene: 7. The CDR3 spans 17 residues. CDR1 and CDR2 from the germline V gene are SGHTS and YDEGEE. CDR3 coding DNA: TGTGCCAGCAGCCCCGACGGGACTAGCGGGAGTTCCTACGAGCAGTACTTC. Protein product: CASSPDGTSGSSYEQYF.

The CDR3 loop reads CASSPWDTSYEQYF. CDR3 DNA: TGTGCCAGCAGCCCCTGGGACACCTCCTACGAGCAGTACTTC. V usage is TRBV3-1 (or the pseudogene TRBV3-2) and J usage is TRBJ2-7; TRBD1 might be the D (6 bases). Germline CDR1 LGHDT, CDR2 YNNKEL (reference sequence). V was cut by 4 bases and J by 0 bases, with 10 bases left in between. This CDR3 has 14 amino acids.

V usage is TRBV6-2 or TRBV6-3 and J usage is TRBJ2-5; 8 bases map to TRBD2. CDR3 size: 14 residues. CDR1 is MNHEY and CDR2 is SVGEGT in the germline V gene. The V and J ends lost 5 bases and 2 bases, in that order; junction bases with no gene match: 4. The CDR3 protein is CASSSGRRQETQYF. The DNA for the CDR3 is TGTGCCAGCAGTAGCGGGAGAAGGCAAGAGACCCAGTACTTC.

The chain links TRBV5-1 to TRBJ2-1, with 10 bases aligning to TRBD2. Trimming removed 3 bases from V and 8 bases from J; junction bases left unmatched: 11. Germline V lookup: CDR1 SGHRS, CDR2 YFSETQ. The CDR3 is 16 amino acids. CDR3 DNA: TGCGCCAGCAGCTCAGGGGTTACTAGCGGGATAGATGAGCAGTTCTTC. Its protein is CASSSGVTSGIDEQFF.

This chain links TRBV6-5 with TRBJ1-5; the D gene is possibly TRBD1 (5 bases). Trimming left V 2 bases short and J 5 bases short, with 10 bases between. CDR3 length equals 14 residues. Germline-derived CDR1 and CDR2 are MNHEY and SVGAGI. The CDR3 loop reads CASSYAGGYQPQHF. CDR3 coding DNA: TGTGCCAGCAGTTACGCCGGGGGGTATCAGCCCCAGCATTTT.

The chain carries TRBV28 and TRBJ2-7; 9 nucleotides match TRBD1. Germline CDR1 is MDHEN and CDR2 is SYDVKM. CDR3 length: 15 amino acids. Unmatched junction bases numbered 8, after V lost 5 bases and J lost 3 bases. Written as DNA, the CDR3 is TGTGCCAGCAGTATACCGGGACAGGGTTACTACGAGCAGTACTTC. Its protein is CASSIPGQGYYEQYF. The full variable domain, in which reference TRBV28 and TRBJ2-7 provide the parts outside the CDR3, is DVKVTQSSRYLVKRTGEKVFLECVQDMDHENMFWYRQDPGLGLRLIYFSYDVKMKEKGDIPEGYSVSREKKERFSLILESASTNQTSMYLCASSIPGQGYYEQYFGPGTRLTVT.

The chain uses TRBV14 and TRBJ1-4, with 7 bases matching TRBD1. Trimming cost V 3 bases and J 4 bases; bases outside gene matches: 5. The germline CDR1 and CDR2 sequences are SGHDN and FVKESK. This CDR3 spans 15 amino acids. CDR3 bases: TGTGCCAGCAGCCAGAGGACAGGAAGTAATGAAAAACTGTTTTTT. Its translation is CASSQRTGSNEKLFF.

J is TRBJ1-2 and V is TRBV7-8, with a possible D match to TRBD1 (5 bases). Trimming cost V 3 bases and J 6 bases, with 11 bases left between them. In germline, CDR1 is SGHVS, CDR2 FQNEAQ. The CDR3 is made up of 13 amino acids. DNA for the CDR3: TGTGCCAGCAGCTTCCAGGGAAGAGATGGCTACACCTTC. Translating gives CASSFQGRDGYTF.

This clone was detected only a few times. The chain employs TRBV13 and TRBJ2-3; D may be TRBD1 (6 bases). V was pared by 5 bases and J by 4 bases, with 19 bases between. The CDR3 has 16 amino acids. The germline gives CDR1 PRHDT, CDR2 FYEKMQ (reference sequence). As DNA, the CDR3 is TGTGCCAGCAGCACAGGGTGGACAGTACACGCAGATACGCAGTATTTT. Its protein product is CASSTGWTVHADTQYF.